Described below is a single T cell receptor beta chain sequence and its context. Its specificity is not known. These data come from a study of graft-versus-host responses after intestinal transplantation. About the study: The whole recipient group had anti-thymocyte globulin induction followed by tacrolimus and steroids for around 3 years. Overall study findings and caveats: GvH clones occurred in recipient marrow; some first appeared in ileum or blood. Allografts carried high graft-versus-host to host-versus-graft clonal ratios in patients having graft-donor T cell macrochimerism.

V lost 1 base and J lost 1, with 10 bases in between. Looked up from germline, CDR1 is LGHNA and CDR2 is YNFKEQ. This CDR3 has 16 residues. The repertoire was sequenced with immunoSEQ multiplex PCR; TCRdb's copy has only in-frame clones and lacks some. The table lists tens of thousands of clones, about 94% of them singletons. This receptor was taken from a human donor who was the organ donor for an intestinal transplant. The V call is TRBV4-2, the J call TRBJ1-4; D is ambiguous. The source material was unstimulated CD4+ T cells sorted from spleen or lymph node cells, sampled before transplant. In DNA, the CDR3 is TGTGCCAGCAGCCAAGTCCAGGTAGTAACTAATGAAAAACTGTTTTTT. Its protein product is CASSQVQVVTNEKLFF.